The next 22 T cell receptor beta chains were all read from a single sample in a study of blood T cells in healthy people across ages. For the second PCR, which ran for roughly 7 to 11 cycles, a sample-barcoded 5' primer and a J-beta primer mix were used. TCRdb re-called the 5' RACE reads through MiXCR, storing one row per CDR3 protein. The repertoire holds about 1,400,000 distinct CDR3 sequences, with around 59% as singletons. Material: blood. The receptors stem from a young man in good health.

V gene TRBV27 combines with J gene TRBJ2-3, with 8 bases that match TRBD2. Losses at the gene ends were 10 bases for V and 4 bases for J; bases not matched to a gene: 7. Germline V gene sequence: CDR1 MNHEY, CDR2 SMNVEV (reference sequence). The CDR3 is 13 amino acids. CDR3 residues: CAIRGLGADTQYF. In DNA, the CDR3 is TGTGCCATCAGGGGACTAGGTGCAGATACGCAGTATTTT.

This chain joins TRBV11-2 and TRBJ2-1, with D maybe TRBD1 (5 bases). Trimming took off 1 base at V and 4 bases at J, with 11 bases between the two ends. Per the germline V gene, CDR1 is SGHAT and CDR2 is FQNNGV. This CDR3 has 15 residues. For the CDR3, the DNA is TGTGCCAGCAGCTTAGTCGAGTCAGGGTACAATGAGCAGTTCTTC. Protein product: CASSLVESGYNEQFF.

This rearrangement joins TRBV2 to TRBJ1-1; TRBD1 is a possible D gene (5 bases). Germline CDR1 is SNHLY and CDR2 is FYNNEI. Trimming removed 4 bases at V and 4 bases at J, with 19 bases between. This CDR3 is 16 amino acids long. The CDR3 DNA sequence: TGTGCCAGCAGTGCCATAACGTTCGGGGCGCGCACTGAAGCTTTCTTT. Its protein is CASSAITFGARTEAFF.

This rearrangement joins TRBV5-1 to TRBJ1-4; TRBD1 aligns across 7 bases. CDR3 length: 14 residues. V gave up 4 bases and J gave up 7 bases; unmatched junction bases: 7. Germline values: CDR1 SGHRS, CDR2 YFSETQ. CDR3: CASSADRVSEKLFF. The CDR3 DNA reads as TGCGCCAGCAGCGCCGACAGGGTCAGTGAAAAACTGTTTTTT.

This clonotype was seen a handful of times. This rearrangement joins TRBV20-1 to TRBJ2-3; D might be TRBD1 (6 bases). The CDR3 length is 16 residues. In germline, CDR1 is DFQATT, CDR2 SNEGSKA (reference sequence). Trimming cost V 3 bases and J 1 base, with 17 bases left between them. The chain's CDR3 is CSASSSRGWGTDTQYF. CDR3 nucleotides: TGCAGTGCTAGTTCCTCCAGGGGATGGGGCACAGATACGCAGTATTTT.

This clonotype appeared a few times. The rearrangement uses TRBV29-1 and TRBJ2-7, with D possibly called TRBD1 or TRBD2 (5 bases each). The CDR3 runs to 12 residues. Trimming removed 8 bases at V and 3 bases at J, with 14 bases between. Germline CDR1 and CDR2: SQVTM and ANQGSEA. The CDR3 reads CSTTMGDYEQYF. The CDR3 DNA reads as TGCAGCACAACTATGGGGGACTACGAGCAGTACTTC.

J is TRBJ1-2 and V is TRBV28; tentatively, D is TRBD1 (6 bases). This CDR3 is built from 14 residues. Germline V gives CDR1 MDHEN, CDR2 SYDVKM. Trimming stripped 7 bases from V and 3 bases from J, with 15 bases between. The CDR3, as DNA: TGTGCCAGCATTCCAGGGGCTACCCACTATGGCTACACCTTC. Encoded protein: CASIPGATHYGYTF.

The chain links TRBV6-5 to TRBJ2-5; 9 bases agree with TRBD1. The J call may be faulty, since TRBJ2-7 better matches the DNA end. The CDR3 is 16 residues long. CDR1 is MNHEY, CDR2 SVGAGI, per germline. CDR3 bases: TGTGCCAGCAGTCGCCGACAGGGGGGAAGAAACGACGAGCAGTACTTC. It translates to CASSRRQGGRNDEQYF.

The chain recombines TRBV11-2 with TRBJ2-1; D gene ambiguous. There are 16 residues in the CDR3. V was cut by 0 bases and J by 5 bases, with 14 bases left in between. The germline gives CDR1 SGHAT, CDR2 FQNNGV. CDR3 sequence (DNA): TGTGCCAGCAGCTTAGAGGGTAGGCGGATTGACAATGAGCAGTTCTTC. This translates into CASSLEGRRIDNEQFF. The full variable domain, its missing parts supplied by reference TRBV11-2 and TRBJ2-1, is EAGVAQSPRYKIIEKRQSVAFWCNPISGHATLYWYQQILGQGPKLLIQFQNNGVVDDSQLPKDRFSAERLKGVDSTLKIQPAKLEDSAVYLCASSLEGRRIDNEQFFGPGTRLTVL.

This clonotype was observed a handful of times. CDR3 sequence reads: CASSLGPGGSETQYF. The CDR3 region has the DNA TGTGCCAGCAGCTTAGGTCCGGGGGGCAGTGAGACCCAGTACTTC. The chain recombines TRBV7-2 with TRBJ2-5; TRBD2 is a possible D gene (7 bases). The CDR3 covers 15 residues. V was clipped by 1 base and J by 5 bases, with 14 bases between them. The germline gives CDR1 SGHTA, CDR2 FQGNSA.

The rearrangement links TRBV10-2 to TRBJ1-1, with 7 nucleotides matching TRBD1. After removal of 6 bases from V and 5 bases from J, the junction contained 9 bases not matched to a gene. Germline V gives CDR1 WSHSY, CDR2 SAAADI. The CDR3 covers 14 residues. The CDR3 DNA sequence: TGCGCCAGCAGGACATGGGACAGCGAAACTGAAGCTTTCTTT. This sequence encodes CASRTWDSETEAFF.

For this clonotype: A much larger clone is a single base away; this may be a read error. The CDR3 protein is CAGTLSGGNKETQYF. The CDR3 bases are TGTGCCGGCACCCTTAGCGGGGGGAACAAAGAGACCCAGTACTTC. The chain links TRBV7-2 to TRBJ2-7; TRBD2 aligns across 10 bases. The J call is in doubt because the DNA end fits TRBJ2-5 better. In germline, CDR1 is SGHTA, CDR2 FQGNSA. The length of the CDR3 is 15 residues.

The J gene is TRBJ1-1, the V gene TRBV5-1, with D possibly matching TRBD1 (6 bases). Germline lookup yields CDR1 SGHRS and CDR2 YFSETQ. V lost 5 bases and J lost 8, with 13 bases in between. This CDR3 contains 12 residues. The CDR3 is CASSVGGWEAFF. CDR3 DNA sequence: TGCGCCAGCAGTGTTGGGGGCTGGGAAGCTTTCTTT.

The gene calls are TRBV4-2 and TRBJ1-2; D uncertain. V lost 1 base and J lost 3, with 15 bases in between. The CDR3 covers 16 residues. Germline CDR1 and CDR2: LGHNA and YNFKEQ. CDR3 residues: CASSQVVPKEDYGYTF. Here the CDR3 DNA reads TGTGCCAGCAGCCAAGTTGTTCCGAAAGAGGACTATGGCTACACCTTC.

The V gene is TRBV11-2, the J gene TRBJ2-1, with 9 positions matching TRBD2. The CDR3 consists of 13 residues. CDR1 and CDR2 (germline): SGHAT, FQNNGV. J lost 10 bases, V lost 5 bases, and 6 bases had no gene match. CDR3 bases: TGTGCCAGCAGCACTAGCGGGCCAATAGAGCAGTTCTTC. This sequence encodes CASSTSGPIEQFF.

The chain has TRBV10-3 and TRBJ1-1; D is perhaps TRBD1 (5 bases). The CDR3 consists of 15 residues. From germline, CDR1 is ENHRY and CDR2 SYGVKD. V dropped 8 bases and J dropped 0 bases, with 16 bases sitting between them. CDR3 protein: CAIRGVLGVNTEAFF. CDR3 sequence (DNA): TGTGCCATCCGGGGGGTGTTGGGCGTGAACACTGAAGCTTTCTTT.

This sequence joins TRBV4-1 and TRBJ2-5; D is unclear. Germline values: CDR1 MGHRA, CDR2 YSYEKL. This CDR3 has 14 residues. Trimming removed 0 bases at V and 5 bases at J, with 10 bases between. CDR3 coding DNA: TGCGCCAGCAGCCAAGATCCAGACCTGGAGACCCAGTACTTC. Its protein is CASSQDPDLETQYF.

The gene calls are TRBV11-2 and TRBJ1-4; D not resolved. V gave up 4 bases and J gave up 4 bases, with 13 bases separating them. CDR1 SGHAT and CDR2 FQNNGV come from the germline V gene. The CDR3 totals 15 residues. The CDR3 region is CASSSSRAFNEKLFF. The CDR3 DNA reads as TGTGCCAGCAGCTCTTCGAGAGCCTTTAATGAAAAACTGTTTTTT.

This clonotype is a singleton in its sample. This chain connects TRBV25-1 to TRBJ2-1, with D perhaps assigned TRBD1 or TRBD2 (6 bases each). The CDR3 covers 14 residues. CDR1 and CDR2 from the germline V gene are MGHDK and SYGVNS. Between the trimmed V and J ends, which lost 5 bases and 7 bases, there was a span of 15 bases. The CDR3 DNA follows: TGTGCCAGCAGTCGAGGGGGGAAGTATAATGAGCAGTTCTTC. The encoded protein is CASSRGGKYNEQFF.

The chain is built from TRBV6-1 and TRBJ2-5; 9 bases are shared with TRBD1. With V trimmed by 4 bases and J by 1 base, 10 bases remained unmatched. Germline loops: CDR1 MNHNS, CDR2 SASEGT. The CDR3 is made up of 17 amino acids. The CDR3 DNA reads TGTGCCAGCAGTGTGACAACTCCGGGACAGGGCCAAGAGACCCAGTACTTC. It encodes CASSVTTPGQGQETQYF.

The chain is built from TRBV6-2 or TRBV6-3 and TRBJ2-7, with D possibly being TRBD1 (6 bases). This CDR3 has 12 residues. The germline gives CDR1 MNHEY, CDR2 SVGEGT. V lost 8 bases and J lost 7, with 15 bases in between. For the CDR3, the DNA is TGTGCCAGCGGAACCAGGGGTTGGGAGCAGTACTTC. As protein: CASGTRGWEQYF.

The chain links TRBV5-1 to TRBJ2-1; 9 nucleotides align to TRBD2. The CDR3 has 16 residues. V lost 0 bases, J lost 2 bases, and 3 bases stayed unmatched. The germline CDR1 and CDR2 sequences are SGHRS and YFSETQ. For the CDR3, the DNA is TGCGCCAGCAGCTTGGTTGAGCGGGAGGCCTACAATGAGCAGTTCTTC. It translates to CASSLVEREAYNEQFF.